Listed below are T cell receptor beta chains from one sample, sequenced in a study of high-grade serous ovarian cancer treatment subgroups. Libraries were prepared by immunoSEQ multiplex PCR; TCRdb keeps only in-frame clonotypes and omits some of them. The sample lists more than 15,000 clones, roughly 67% occurring once. Sequencing input: tumor tissue. The receptors shown here come from a human donor with high-grade serous ovarian cancer. The CDR3 runs from the conserved cysteine through the conserved F or W. Each record gives: D gene, clone size, J gene, V gene, CDR3 protein, CDR3 DNA. D genes are given only for firm matches. The listing skips clone size in some rows; elsewhere it reads once, few, many or a size class.

-,-,TRBJ2-5,TRBV27,CASGGVPGLSRETQYF,TGTGCCAGCGGCGGGGTGCCGGGACTCAGTAGGGAGACCCAGTACTTC
-,-,TRBJ1-2,TRBV4-3,CASSQGPRADYGYTF,TGCGCCAGCAGCCAAGGGCCCAGGGCCGACTATGGCTACACCTTC
-,-,TRBJ1-1,TRBV6-5,CASSSPTGMNTEAFF,TGTGCCAGCAGCTCGCCTACAGGCATGAACACTGAAGCTTTCTTT
-,-,TRBJ2-2,TRBV5-1,CASSLEGSASTGELFF,TGCGCCAGCAGCTTGGAGGGATCTGCCAGCACCGGGGAGCTGTTTTTT
-,few,TRBJ2-7,TRBV4-3,CASSQGTDYEQYF,TGCGCCAGCAGCCAAGGGACAGATTACGAGCAGTACTTC
-,once,TRBJ1-2,TRBV14,CASSPGRNYGYTF,TGTGCCAGCAGCCCGGGTCGCAACTATGGCTACACCTTC
-,once,TRBJ2-7,TRBV4-2,CASSSTGKYEQYF,TGTGCCAGCAGCTCAACAGGGAAGTACGAGCAGTACTTC
-,-,TRBJ2-3,TRBV6-4,CASSDRGASTDTQYF,TGTGCCAGCAGTGACCGGGGGGCGAGCACAGATACGCAGTATTTT
-,-,TRBJ1-2,TRBV5-1,CASSGHYGYTF,TGCGCCAGCAGTGGCCATTATGGCTACACCTTC
TRBD1,few,TRBJ1-1,TRBV27,CASSSQGASKAFF,TGTGCCAGCAGTTCACAGGGGGCTTCGAAAGCTTTCTTT
-,-,TRBJ1-2,TRBV4-2,CASSQGVGPGQYGYTF,TGTGCCAGCAGCCAAGGGGTCGGACCGGGCCAATATGGCTACACCTTC
TRBD1,-,TRBJ1-4,TRBV2,CASKRQGAKEKLFF,TGTGCCAGCAAGAGACAGGGGGCAAAAGAAAAACTGTTTTTT
-,few,TRBJ1-6,TRBV18,CASSLYEGGNSPLHF,TGTGCCAGCTCCCTTTATGAGGGAGGTAATTCACCCCTCCACTTT
-,-,TRBJ2-4,TRBV4-3,CASSQDLLAQNIQYF,TGCGCCAGCAGCCAAGATCTGCTAGCCCAAAACATTCAGTACTTC
-,-,TRBJ2-7,TRBV7-2,CASSPRRSYEQYF,TGTGCCAGCAGCCCTCGACGGTCCTACGAGCAGTACTTC
-,few,TRBJ1-2,TRBV19,CASSINHGSYGYTF,TGTGCCAGTAGTATAAACCATGGGAGCTATGGCTACACCTTC
-,-,TRBJ2-7,TRBV6-1,CASRQVPQGTYEQYF,TGTGCCAGCCGCCAAGTACCACAGGGTACCTACGAGCAGTACTTC
TRBD1,-,TRBJ2-1,TRBV6-6,CASVAPTGRANEQFF,TGTGCCAGCGTCGCCCCGACAGGGCGGGCTAATGAGCAGTTCTTC
-,-,TRBJ2-7,TRBV19,CASSIARQAYEQYF,TGTGCCAGTAGTATAGCTCGGCAGGCCTACGAGCAGTACTTC